What follows are 20 T cell receptor beta chains derived from one specimen sequenced in a study of read filtering for tumor transcriptome and immune sequencing. This library used 300 to 450 ng RNA and molecular barcoded adaptors spanning alpha/delta and beta/gamma chains. TCRdb reanalysed the reads using MiXCR and keeps one entry per CDR3 protein. The table lists over 20,000 distinct CDR3 sequences, around 15% of them singletons. The sample taken for sequencing was a population of CD138-negative cells sorted from bone marrow. The receptors were gathered from a donor at least 40 years old with multiple myeloma.

Comments on this clonotype: This likely traces to a read error, being one base from a far larger clone. The V and J genes are TRBV7-2 and TRBJ2-3, with TRBD2 identical over 8 bases. CDR1 is SGHTA and CDR2 is FQGNSA in the germline V gene. There are 15 residues in the CDR3. CDR3 amino acids: CASSTSGTLTDMQYF. In DNA form, the CDR3 reads TGTGCCAGCAGCACTAGCGGAACTTTAACAGATATGCAGTATTTT.

This sequence joins TRBV28 and TRBJ2-6; D is uncertain. The V gene's germline CDR1 is MDHEN and CDR2 SYDVKM. The CDR3 runs to 16 residues. Deletions cut 7 bases from V and 1 base from J, with 14 bases between. This CDR3 reads CASIPDSGSGANVLTF. In DNA, the CDR3 is TGTGCCAGCATCCCTGACTCCGGATCTGGGGCCAACGTCCTGACTTTC.

This clonotype was counted at least ten times. This chain uses TRBV2 with TRBJ1-1, with 7 bases matching TRBD1. Germline V gene lookup returns CDR1 SNHLY and CDR2 FYNNEI. V lost 5 bases and J lost 0; bases outside the gene matches: 12. The CDR3 loop spans 17 amino acids. The CDR3 sequence is CASSRTQGPPLNTEAFF. For the CDR3, the DNA is TGTGCCAGCAGTAGAACACAGGGGCCCCCCTTGAACACTGAAGCTTTCTTT.

V and J are TRBV5-1 and TRBJ1-1; TRBD1 aligns across 7 bases. The CDR3 totals 16 residues. V lost 2 bases to trimming and J lost 1 base; unmatched junction nucleotides: 8. Germline CDR1 and CDR2: SGHRS and YFSETQ. CDR3: CASSFLPGTENTEAFF. CDR3 bases: TGCGCCAGCAGCTTCCTCCCCGGGACAGAGAACACTGAAGCTTTCTTT.

This clonotype came up a few times. The chain employs TRBV27 and TRBJ2-7, with unresolved D. This CDR3 has 12 residues. CDR1 MNHEY and CDR2 SMNVEV come from the germline V gene (reference sequence). V was shortened by 3 bases and J by 5 bases, with 8 bases between the two germline ends. In nucleotides, the CDR3 is TGTGCCAGCAGTTTCAGTGGGGACGAGCAGTACTTC. It yields the protein CASSFSGDEQYF.

This clonotype showed up just a few times. The gene calls are TRBV29-1 and TRBJ2-4; D might be TRBD1 or TRBD2, each matching 5 bases. The germline V gene encodes CDR1 SQVTM and CDR2 ANQGSEA. Between the trimmed V and J ends, which lost 5 bases and 0 bases, there was a span of 11 bases. The CDR3 is 14 residues long. CDR3 sequence (DNA): TGCAGCGTTCAGGGAGACTTAGCCAAAAACATTCAGTACTTC. This encodes CSVQGDLAKNIQYF.

This clonotype was observed at least ten times. This chain joins TRBV5-1 and TRBJ2-2; the match to TRBD2 covers 7 bases. Germline values: CDR1 SGHRS, CDR2 YFSETQ. The CDR3 has 15 amino acids. The V segment lost 7 bases and the J segment 5 bases; nucleotides outside the gene matches: 11. The CDR3 loop reads CASAFSLAETGELFF. The CDR3 coding sequence is TGCGCCAGCGCTTTTAGCCTAGCGGAGACCGGGGAGCTGTTTTTT.

A note on this clonotype: Since a far larger clone is one base different, this is likely a read error. DNA for the CDR3: TGTGCCAGCAGCGGTCCGGGACAGGGTCGAACAGATACGCAGCATTTT. Its protein is CASSGPGQGRTDTQHF. The V gene is TRBV11-2, the J gene TRBJ2-3; TRBD1 agrees at 9 bases. The DNA end is a closer match to TRBJ1-5, so the J assignment may be wrong. The germline CDR1 and CDR2 sequences are SGHAT and FQNNGV. This CDR3 comprises 16 residues.

This clonotype was seen ten or more times. This chain uses TRBV10-2 with TRBJ2-2; the match to TRBD2 covers 12 bases. Trimming took 5 bases from V and 2 from J; bases not matched to a gene: 12. Germline loops: CDR1 WSHSY, CDR2 SAAADI. This CDR3 is 19 amino acids long. The CDR3, as DNA: TGCGCCAGCAGTCGAACAACGGGACTAGCGGGCTTTAACACCGGGGAGCTGTTTTTT. Its translation is CASSRTTGLAGFNTGELFF.

The sample holds many counts of this clonotype. This chain joins TRBV3-1 and TRBJ1-4, with D tentatively TRBD1 (6 bases). Trimming left V 1 base short and J 8 bases short, with 14 bases between. Germline values: CDR1 LGHDT, CDR2 YNNKEL (reference sequence). The length of the CDR3 is 15 residues. The CDR3 sequence is CASSQGQVSEEKLFF. The CDR3 DNA follows: TGTGCCAGCAGCCAAGGACAGGTCTCTGAGGAAAAACTGTTTTTT.

This clonotype was found a few times. With a much larger clone just one base away, this may be a read error. This chain connects TRBV5-1 to TRBJ2-1; 7 nucleotides align to TRBD2. The CDR3 has 12 amino acids. CDR1 SGHRS and CDR2 YFSETQ come from the germline V gene. The CDR3 DNA follows: TGCGTCAGCAGCTTTGAGGGAGGGAGGCAGTTCTTC. Translated, it gives CVSSFEGGRQFF.

The chain couples TRBV20-1 to TRBJ2-1; 9 bases map to TRBD1. V gave up 1 base and J gave up 1 base; unmatched junction bases: 8. Germline V CDR1 and CDR2: DFQATT, SNEGSKA (reference sequence). CDR3 length equals 17 residues. The CDR3 here is CSARGDRGALSYNEQFF. DNA for the CDR3: TGCAGTGCTAGAGGTGACAGGGGGGCGTTATCCTACAATGAGCAGTTCTTC.

This clonotype has a count of ten or more. With only one base between it and a far larger clone, this is likely a read error. The chain has TRBV29-1 and TRBJ2-7, with 7 bases aligning to TRBD1. After removal of 2 bases from V and 7 bases from J, the junction contained 14 bases not matched to a gene. Germline CDR1 reads SQVTM; CDR2 reads ANQGSEA. The CDR3 totals 15 residues. This CDR3 is CSVEIWDSHYNEQYF. The DNA for the CDR3 is TGCAGCGTTGAAATTTGGGACAGCCACTACAATGAGCAGTACTTC.

This clonotype was seen repeatedly, ten times or more. The chain recombines TRBV5-1 with TRBJ2-7; 10 nucleotides agree with TRBD1. V gave up 2 bases and J gave up 3 bases; unmatched junction bases: 2. This CDR3 contains 14 residues. The V gene's germline CDR1 is SGHRS and CDR2 YFSETQ. CDR3 loop: CASSFGTGVYEQYF. In nucleotides, the CDR3 is TGCGCCAGCAGCTTCGGGACAGGGGTCTACGAGCAGTACTTC.

This clonotype was counted at least ten times. The CDR3: CASSDVGGTEQFF. CDR3 coding DNA: TGTGCCAGCAGTGATGTTGGAGGGACTGAGCAGTTCTTC. V is TRBV2 and J is TRBJ2-1; TRBD2 might be the D (6 bases). Germline V gene data show CDR1 as SNHLY and CDR2 as FYNNEI. V was cut by 3 bases and J by 9 bases, with 12 bases left in between. This CDR3 contains 13 residues.

This clonotype was recorded many times. This chain connects TRBV28 to TRBJ2-2; D is possibly TRBD1 or TRBD2 (5 bases each). The V end was cut by 7 bases, the J end by 6 bases, with 18 bases between. The CDR3 has 15 amino acids. Germline V CDR1 and CDR2: MDHEN, SYDVKM. The CDR3, as DNA: TGTGCCAGCACTTCCCGCCGGGGCGGGCCCGGGGAGCTGTTTTTT. This codes for CASTSRRGGPGELFF.

This chain joins TRBV2 and TRBJ2-2; D perhaps matches TRBD1 (6 bases). The CDR3 has 13 residues. Per the germline V gene, CDR1 is SNHLY and CDR2 is FYNNEI. Trimming pared 6 bases from V and 4 bases from J, leaving 9 bases between. CDR3: CASSATGTGELFF. CDR3 DNA: TGTGCCAGCAGCGCGACAGGCACCGGGGAGCTGTTTTTT.

This clonotype was seen many times. The chain employs TRBV11-2 and TRBJ1-1; D not certain. The CDR3 spans 13 residues. The germline gives CDR1 SGHAT, CDR2 FQNNGV. V dropped 1 base and J dropped 6 bases, with 9 bases sitting between them. Here the CDR3 reads CASSLGHAAEAFF. CDR3 in DNA: TGTGCCAGCAGCTTAGGACACGCCGCTGAAGCTTTCTTT.

The chain recombines TRBV4-2 with TRBJ1-1; D might be TRBD1 (5 bases). The germline V gene has CDR1 LGHNA and CDR2 YNFKEQ. The germline V and J ends were trimmed by 4 bases and 6 bases, with 12 bases remaining between them. This CDR3 spans 13 amino acids. The CDR3 reads CASSRDLGAEAFF. In DNA form, the CDR3 reads TGTGCCAGCAGCCGCGACCTGGGGGCTGAAGCTTTCTTT.

This clonotype has more than one count but fewer than ten. The rearrangement uses TRBV12-3 or TRBV12-4 and TRBJ1-5; 7 positions match TRBD1. Germline trimming cut 6 bases from V and 4 bases from J; bases unmatched to any gene: 9. CDR3 length equals 15 residues. Written as DNA, the CDR3 is TGTGCCAGCAGAAAGACCGGGACAGAAAATCAGCCCCAGCATTTT. The encoded protein is CASRKTGTENQPQHF.